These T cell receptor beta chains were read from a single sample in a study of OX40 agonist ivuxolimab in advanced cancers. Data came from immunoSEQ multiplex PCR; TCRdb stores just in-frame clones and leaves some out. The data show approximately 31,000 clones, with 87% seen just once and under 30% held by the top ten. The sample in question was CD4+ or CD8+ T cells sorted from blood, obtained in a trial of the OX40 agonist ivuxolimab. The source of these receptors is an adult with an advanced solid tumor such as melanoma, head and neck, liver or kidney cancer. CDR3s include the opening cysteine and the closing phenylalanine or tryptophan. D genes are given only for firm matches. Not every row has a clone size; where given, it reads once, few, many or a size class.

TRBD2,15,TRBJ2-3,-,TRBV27,TGTGCCAGCAGCACCAGACTAGCGGGATTAGATACGCAGTATTTT,CASSTRLAGLDTQYF
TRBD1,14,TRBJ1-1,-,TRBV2,TGTGCCAGCAGTTTGACAGGGGGCAGAACTGAAGCTTTCTTT,CASSLTGGRTEAFF
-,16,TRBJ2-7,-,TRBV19,TGTGCCAGTAGTTCGGGCCCTTGGGGGGCCTCCTACGAGCAGTACTTC,CASSSGPWGASYEQYF
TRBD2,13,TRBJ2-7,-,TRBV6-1,TGTGCCACGGGACTAGCTCTAGGGTACGAGCAGTACTTC,CATGLALGYEQYF
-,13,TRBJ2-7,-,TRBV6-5,TGTGCCAGCAGTCAACCGGACCGCTACGAGCAGTACTTC,CASSQPDRYEQYF
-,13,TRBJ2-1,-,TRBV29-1,TGCAGCGCCGAAAGGGGGGGGGTGAATGAGCAGTTCTTC,CSAERGGVNEQFF
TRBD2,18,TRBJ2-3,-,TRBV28,TGTGCCAGCAGTTCTCGGGAATCAGCGGGAGGGGGCACAGATACGCAGTATTTT,CASSSRESAGGGTDTQYF
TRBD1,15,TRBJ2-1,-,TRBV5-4,TGTGCCAGCAGCTCCCTGGACAGGGGGTACAATGAGCAGTTCTTC,CASSSLDRGYNEQFF
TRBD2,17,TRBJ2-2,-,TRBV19,TGTGCCAGTAGTATACGGGGACTAGCGGCTAACACCGGGGAGCTGTTTTTT,CASSIRGLAANTGELFF
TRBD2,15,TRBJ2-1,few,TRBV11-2,TGTGCCAGCAGCCTACAATTCGGGGGGGGCAATGAGCAGTTCTTC,CASSLQFGGGNEQFF
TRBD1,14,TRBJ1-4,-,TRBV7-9,TGTGCCAGCAGCCTGACAGGGGTTCAGGAAAAACTGTTTTTT,CASSLTGVQEKLFF
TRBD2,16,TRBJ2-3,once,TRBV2,TGTGCCAGCAGTGTAGGCGGGAGGGGGGCCACAGATACGCAGTATTTT,CASSVGGRGATDTQYF
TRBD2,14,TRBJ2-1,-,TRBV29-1,TGCAGCGTTGAGGCTAGCGGGGTCTACAATGAGCAGTTCTTC,CSVEASGVYNEQFF
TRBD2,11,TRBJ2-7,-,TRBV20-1,TGCAGTGGGACTAGCGCCAACGAGCAGTACTTC,CSGTSANEQYF
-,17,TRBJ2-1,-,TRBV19,TGTGCCAGTAGTACCCCCCGGAGGGGGGGCGCGTCCAATGAGCAGTTCTTC,CASSTPRRGGASNEQFF
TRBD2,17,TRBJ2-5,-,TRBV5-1,TGCGCCAGCAGCTTGAGAAGCGGGAGGGCCGTAGGGGAGACCCAGTACTTC,CASSLRSGRAVGETQYF
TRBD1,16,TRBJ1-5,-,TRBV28,TGTGCCAGCAGTTTCTGGGGACAGGGATACAATCAGCCCCAGCATTTT,CASSFWGQGYNQPQHF
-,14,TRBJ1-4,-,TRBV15,TGTGCCACCAGCAGACGGGGGGACACTGAAAAACTGTTTTTT,CATSRRGDTEKLFF
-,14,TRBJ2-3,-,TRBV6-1,TGTGCCAGCAGTGCAGGCTGGGGCACAGATACGCAGTATTTT,CASSAGWGTDTQYF
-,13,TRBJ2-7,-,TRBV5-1,TGCGCCAGCAGCTTGGTGGGGTCCTACGAGCAGTACTTC,CASSLVGSYEQYF
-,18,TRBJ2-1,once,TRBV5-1,TGCGCCAGCAGCTTAGAAAATCTAGGGACTTTCTCTTACAATGAGCAGTTCTTC,CASSLENLGTFSYNEQFF
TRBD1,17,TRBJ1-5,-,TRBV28,TGTGCCAGCAGTCCCTACGGGACAGGGAGTGACAATCAGCCCCAGCATTTT,CASSPYGTGSDNQPQHF
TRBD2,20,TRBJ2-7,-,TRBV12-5,TGTGCTAGTGGTTTGGGAGTCGGCCGTGGTGTAGCGGGAAGCTCCTACGAGCAGTACTTC,CASGLGVGRGVAGSSYEQYF
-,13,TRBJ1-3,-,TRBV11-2,TGTGCCAGCAGCTACGGAAGGGATGGCACCATATATTTT,CASSYGRDGTIYF
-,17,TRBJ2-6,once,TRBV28,TGTGCCAGCAGTTGGGCTAGGGGGGGAGGTGGGGCCAACGTCCTGACTTTC,CASSWARGGGGANVLTF
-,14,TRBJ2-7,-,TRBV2,TGTGCCAGCAGTGAAACGGTTACAACCTACGAGCAGTACTTC,CASSETVTTYEQYF
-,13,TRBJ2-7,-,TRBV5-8,TGTGCCAGCAGGTTAACCGGGCTCTACGAGCAGTACTTC,CASRLTGLYEQYF
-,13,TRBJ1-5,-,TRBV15,TGTGCCACCAGCAGAGATCCGGATCAGCCCCAGCATTTT,CATSRDPDQPQHF
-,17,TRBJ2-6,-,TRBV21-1,TGTGCCAGCAGCAAAGGACAGGGCTCCTCTGGGGCCAACGTCCTGACTTTC,CASSKGQGSSGANVLTF
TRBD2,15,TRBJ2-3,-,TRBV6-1,TGTGCCAGCAGTCTTCTAGCGGGAGCACGAGATACGCAGTATTTT,CASSLLAGARDTQYF
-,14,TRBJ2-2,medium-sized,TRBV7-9,TGTGCCAGCAGCTTATCGATGAACACCGGGGAGCTGTTTTTT,CASSLSMNTGELFF
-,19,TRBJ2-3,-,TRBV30,TGTGCCTGGAGTGTACTTACTCCGTTCCAGCGGCCTAGCACAGATACGCAGTATTTT,CAWSVLTPFQRPSTDTQYF
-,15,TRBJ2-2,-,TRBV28,TGTGCCAGCAGTTTACAGGGCACCTCCACCGGGGAGCTGTTTTTT,CASSLQGTSTGELFF
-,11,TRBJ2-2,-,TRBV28,TGTGCCAGCGAGGGCACCGGGGAGCTGTTTTTT,CASEGTGELFF
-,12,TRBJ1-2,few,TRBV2,TGTGCCAGCAGGGTTACGAACTATGGCTACACCTTC,CASRVTNYGYTF
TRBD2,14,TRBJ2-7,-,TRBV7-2,TGTGCCAGCAGCCAGCTAGCGGGTCGTTTCGAGCAGTACTTC,CASSQLAGRFEQYF
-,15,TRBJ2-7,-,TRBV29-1,TGCAGCGTTGAAGATATGGACACAGAGGGCCACGAGCAGTACTTC,CSVEDMDTEGHEQYF
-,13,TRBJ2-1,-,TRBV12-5,TGTGCTAGTGGTTTTGGACTGTACAATGAGCAGTTCTTC,CASGFGLYNEQFF
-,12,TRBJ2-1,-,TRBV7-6,TGTGCCAGCAGCCTAGTGGACAATGAGCAGTTCTTC,CASSLVDNEQFF
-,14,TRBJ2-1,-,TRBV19,TGTGCCAGTAGTATGAGGGATCGATACAATGAGCAGTTCTTC,CASSMRDRYNEQFF
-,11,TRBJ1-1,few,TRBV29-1,TGCAGCGTTGTATTTCAGGTTGAAGCTTTCTTT,CSVVFQVEAFF
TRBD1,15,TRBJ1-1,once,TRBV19,TGTGCCAGTAGTATAGACCAACAGGGGTTCACTGAAGCTTTCTTT,CASSIDQQGFTEAFF
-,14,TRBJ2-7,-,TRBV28,TGTGCCAGCAGCGAAGACGGAAGCTCCTACGAGCAGTACTTC,CASSEDGSSYEQYF
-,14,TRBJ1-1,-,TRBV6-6,TGTGCCAGCAGTTACCAGGGAATGAACACTGAAGCTTTCTTT,CASSYQGMNTEAFF